This TCR beta chain was recorded in a study of blood T cell repertoires in COVID-19. The overall study: T cells, B-cell-depleted T cells, or PBMCs supplied cDNA or gDNA.

The method was immunoSEQ multiplex PCR; TCRdb's version includes in-frame clones alone and lacks a portion of them. Here the sample spans more than 300,000 clones, about nine tenths being singletons. The Seattle site enrolled patients during active infection and followed them longitudinally. This clonotype originated in a woman aged 25 to 45 with COVID-19, enrolled during active disease. Sequencing was done on a sample of peripheral blood.

CDR3 region: CASSIAGGSYSNQPQHF. DNA of the CDR3: TGTGCCAGTAGTATTGCAGGGGGGTCTTATAGCAATCAGCCCCAGCATTTT. This chain links TRBV19 with TRBJ1-5, with 7 nucleotides matching TRBD1. The ends lost 3 bases at V and 0 bases at J; junction bases unmatched: 8. This CDR3 contains 17 residues. Germline CDR1 is LNHDA and CDR2 is SQIVND (reference sequence).